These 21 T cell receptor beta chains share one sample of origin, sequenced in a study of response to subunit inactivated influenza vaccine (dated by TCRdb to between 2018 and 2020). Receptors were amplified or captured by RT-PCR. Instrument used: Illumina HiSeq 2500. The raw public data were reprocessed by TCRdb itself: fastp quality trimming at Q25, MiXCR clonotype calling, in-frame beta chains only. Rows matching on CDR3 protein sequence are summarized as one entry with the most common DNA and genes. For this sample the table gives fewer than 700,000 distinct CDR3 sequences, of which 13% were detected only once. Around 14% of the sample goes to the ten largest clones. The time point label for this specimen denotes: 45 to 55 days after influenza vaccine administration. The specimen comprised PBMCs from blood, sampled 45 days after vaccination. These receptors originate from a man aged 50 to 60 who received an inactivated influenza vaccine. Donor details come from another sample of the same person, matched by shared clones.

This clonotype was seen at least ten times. The CDR3 sequence: CASSPRTSGSINEQFF. CDR3 DNA sequence: TGTGCCAGCAGCCCCAGGACTAGCGGGAGCATCAATGAGCAGTTCTTC. The chain uses TRBV4-2 and TRBJ2-1; 13 bases match TRBD2. The CDR3 is 16 amino acids. Trimming cost V 4 bases and J 6 bases; bases outside gene matches: 6. Germline values: CDR1 LGHNA, CDR2 YNFKEQ.

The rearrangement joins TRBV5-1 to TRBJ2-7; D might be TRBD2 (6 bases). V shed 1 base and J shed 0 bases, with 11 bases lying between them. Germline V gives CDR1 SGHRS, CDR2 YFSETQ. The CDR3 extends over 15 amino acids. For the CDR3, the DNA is TGCGCCAGCAGCTTGATGGCAGCGGGCTCCTACGAGCAGTACTTC. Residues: CASSLMAAGSYEQYF.

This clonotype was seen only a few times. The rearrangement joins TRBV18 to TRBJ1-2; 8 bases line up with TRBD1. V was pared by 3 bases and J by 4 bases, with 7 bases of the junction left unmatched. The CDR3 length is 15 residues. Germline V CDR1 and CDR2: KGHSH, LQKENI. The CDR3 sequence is CASSPTGDPPYGYTF. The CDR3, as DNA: TGTGCCAGCTCACCGACAGGGGACCCCCCCTATGGCTACACCTTC.

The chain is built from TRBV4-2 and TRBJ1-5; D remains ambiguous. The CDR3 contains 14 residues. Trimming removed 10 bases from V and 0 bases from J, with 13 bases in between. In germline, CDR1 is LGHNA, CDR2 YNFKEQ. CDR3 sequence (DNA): TGTGCCACCTCCCCGACCAGTAGCAATCAGCCCCAGCATTTT. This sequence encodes CATSPTSSNQPQHF.

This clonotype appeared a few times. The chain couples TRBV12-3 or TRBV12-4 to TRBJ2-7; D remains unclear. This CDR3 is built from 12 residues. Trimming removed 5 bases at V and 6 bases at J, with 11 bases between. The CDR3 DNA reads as TGTGCCAGCAGTGATGGTAATGGCGAGCAGTACTTC. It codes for CASSDGNGEQYF.

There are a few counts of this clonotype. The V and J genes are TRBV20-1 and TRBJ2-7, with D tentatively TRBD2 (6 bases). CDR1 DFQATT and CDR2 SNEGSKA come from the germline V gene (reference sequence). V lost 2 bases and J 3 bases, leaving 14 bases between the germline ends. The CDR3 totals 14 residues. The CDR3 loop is CSARFGGGHYEQYF. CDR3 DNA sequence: TGCAGTGCTAGATTTGGGGGAGGCCACTACGAGCAGTACTTC.

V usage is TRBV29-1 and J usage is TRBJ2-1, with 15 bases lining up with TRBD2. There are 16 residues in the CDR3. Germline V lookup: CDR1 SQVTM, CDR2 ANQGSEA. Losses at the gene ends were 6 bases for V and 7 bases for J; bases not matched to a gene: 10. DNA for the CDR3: TGCAGCGTCTACCCGGGACTAGCGGGAGGAGAAAATGAGCAGTTCTTC. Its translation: CSVYPGLAGGENEQFF.

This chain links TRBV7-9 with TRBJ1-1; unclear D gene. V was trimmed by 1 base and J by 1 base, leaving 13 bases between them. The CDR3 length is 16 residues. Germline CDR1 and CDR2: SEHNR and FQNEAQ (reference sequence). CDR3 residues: CASSLDQSFRNTEAFF. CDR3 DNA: TGTGCCAGCAGCTTAGATCAGTCTTTTAGGAACACTGAAGCTTTCTTT. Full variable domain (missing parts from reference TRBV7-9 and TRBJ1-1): DTGVSQNPRHKITKRGQNVTFRCDPISEHNRLYWYRQTLGQGPEFLTYFQNEAQLEKSRLLSDRFSAERPKGSFSTLEIQRTEQGDSAMYLCASSLDQSFRNTEAFFGQGTRLTVV.

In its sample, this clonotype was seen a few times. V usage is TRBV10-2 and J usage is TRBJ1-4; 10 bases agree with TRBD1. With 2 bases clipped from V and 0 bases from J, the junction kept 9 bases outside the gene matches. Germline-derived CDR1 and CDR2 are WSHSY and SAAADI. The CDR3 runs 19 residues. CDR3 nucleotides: TGCGCCAGCAGTGAGCGGGGACAGGGGTCCCTGGCAACTAATGAAAAACTGTTTTTT. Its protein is CASSERGQGSLATNEKLFF.

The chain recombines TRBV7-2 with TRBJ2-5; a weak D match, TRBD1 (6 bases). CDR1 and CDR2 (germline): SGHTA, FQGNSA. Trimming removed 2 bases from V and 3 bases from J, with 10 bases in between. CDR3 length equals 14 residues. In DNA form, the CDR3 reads TGTGCCAGCAGCTTATTCCGGACAGAAGAGACCCAGTACTTC. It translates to CASSLFRTEETQYF.

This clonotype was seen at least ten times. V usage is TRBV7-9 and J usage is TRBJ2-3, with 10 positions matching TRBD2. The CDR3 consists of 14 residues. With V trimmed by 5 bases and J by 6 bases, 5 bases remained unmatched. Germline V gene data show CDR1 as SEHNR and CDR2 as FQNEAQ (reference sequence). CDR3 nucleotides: TGTGCCAGCAGCCCGCTAGCGGGGGTCGATACGCAGTATTTT. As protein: CASSPLAGVDTQYF.

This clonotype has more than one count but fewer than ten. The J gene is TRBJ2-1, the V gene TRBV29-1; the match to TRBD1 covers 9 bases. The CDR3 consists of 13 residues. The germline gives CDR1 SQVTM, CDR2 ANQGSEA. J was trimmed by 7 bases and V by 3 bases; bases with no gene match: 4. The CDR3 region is CSVDSDRGNEQFF. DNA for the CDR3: TGCAGCGTTGACTCGGACAGGGGAAATGAGCAGTTCTTC.

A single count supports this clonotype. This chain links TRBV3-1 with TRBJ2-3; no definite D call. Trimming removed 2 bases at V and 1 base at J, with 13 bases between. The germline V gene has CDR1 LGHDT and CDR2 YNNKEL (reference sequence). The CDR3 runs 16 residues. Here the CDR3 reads CASSQWTLKGTDTQYF. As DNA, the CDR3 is TGTGCCAGCAGCCAATGGACCCTAAAGGGCACAGATACGCAGTATTTT.

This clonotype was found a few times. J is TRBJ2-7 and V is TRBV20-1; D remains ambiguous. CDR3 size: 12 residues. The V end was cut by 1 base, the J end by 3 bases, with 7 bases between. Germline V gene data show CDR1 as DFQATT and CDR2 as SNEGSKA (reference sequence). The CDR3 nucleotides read TGCAGTGCTAGAGGGCCGGACTACGAGCAGTACTTC. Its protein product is CSARGPDYEQYF.

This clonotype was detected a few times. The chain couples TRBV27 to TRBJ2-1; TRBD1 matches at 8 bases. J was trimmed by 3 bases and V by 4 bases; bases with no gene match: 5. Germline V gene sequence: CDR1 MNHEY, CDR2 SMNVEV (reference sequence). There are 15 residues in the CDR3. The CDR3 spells CASSSLDRVYNEQFF. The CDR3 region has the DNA TGTGCCAGCAGTTCTCTGGACAGGGTCTACAATGAGCAGTTCTTC.

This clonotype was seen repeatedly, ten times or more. This CDR3 is CASSVGGATEAFF. The CDR3 bases are TGTGCCAGCAGCGTGGGGGGGGCGACTGAAGCTTTCTTT. The chain links TRBV11-2 to TRBJ1-1; a weak D match, TRBD1 (6 bases). V lost 5 bases, J lost 5 bases, and 12 bases lay in between. CDR1 is SGHAT, CDR2 FQNNGV, per germline. This CDR3 has 13 residues.

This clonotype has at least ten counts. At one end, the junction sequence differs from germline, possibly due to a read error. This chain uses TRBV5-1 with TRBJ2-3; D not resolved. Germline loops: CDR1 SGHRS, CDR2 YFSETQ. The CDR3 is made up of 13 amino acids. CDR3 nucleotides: TGTGCCAGCAGTTTAGATGGCACAGATACGCAGTATTTT. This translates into CASSLDGTDTQYF.

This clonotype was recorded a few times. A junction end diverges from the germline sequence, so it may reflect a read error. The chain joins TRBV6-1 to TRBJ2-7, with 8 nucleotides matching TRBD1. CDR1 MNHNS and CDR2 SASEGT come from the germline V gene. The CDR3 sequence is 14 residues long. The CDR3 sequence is CASTEGQGSYEQYF. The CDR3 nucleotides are TGTGCCAGCACTGAAGGACAGGGTTCCTACGAGCAGTACTTC.

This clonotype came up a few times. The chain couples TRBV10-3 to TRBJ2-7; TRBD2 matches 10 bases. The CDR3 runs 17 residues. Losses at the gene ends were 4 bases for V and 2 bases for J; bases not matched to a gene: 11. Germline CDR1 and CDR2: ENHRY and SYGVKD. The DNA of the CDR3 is TGTGCCATCAGTGTCGGGCAAGGACTAGCGGCAACCTACGAGCAGTACTTC. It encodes CAISVGQGLAATYEQYF.

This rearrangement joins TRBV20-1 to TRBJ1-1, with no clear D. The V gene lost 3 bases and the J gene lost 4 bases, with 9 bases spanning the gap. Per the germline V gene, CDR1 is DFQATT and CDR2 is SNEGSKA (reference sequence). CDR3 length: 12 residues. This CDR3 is CSASDGGTEAFF. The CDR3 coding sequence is TGCAGTGCTAGCGACGGTGGCACTGAAGCTTTCTTT.

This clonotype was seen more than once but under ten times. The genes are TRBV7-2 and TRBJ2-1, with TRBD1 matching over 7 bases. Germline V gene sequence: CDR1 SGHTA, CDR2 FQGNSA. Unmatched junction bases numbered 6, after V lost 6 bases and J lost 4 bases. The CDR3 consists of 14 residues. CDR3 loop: CASSRDSAYNEQFF. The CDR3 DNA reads TGTGCCAGCAGTCGGGACAGTGCTTACAATGAGCAGTTCTTC. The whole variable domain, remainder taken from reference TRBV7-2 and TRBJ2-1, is GAGVSQSPSNKVTEKGKDVELRCDPISGHTALYWYRQSLGQGLEFLIYFQGNSAPDKSGLPSDRFSAERTGGSVSTLTIQRTQQEDSAVYLCASSRDSAYNEQFFGPGTRLTVL.